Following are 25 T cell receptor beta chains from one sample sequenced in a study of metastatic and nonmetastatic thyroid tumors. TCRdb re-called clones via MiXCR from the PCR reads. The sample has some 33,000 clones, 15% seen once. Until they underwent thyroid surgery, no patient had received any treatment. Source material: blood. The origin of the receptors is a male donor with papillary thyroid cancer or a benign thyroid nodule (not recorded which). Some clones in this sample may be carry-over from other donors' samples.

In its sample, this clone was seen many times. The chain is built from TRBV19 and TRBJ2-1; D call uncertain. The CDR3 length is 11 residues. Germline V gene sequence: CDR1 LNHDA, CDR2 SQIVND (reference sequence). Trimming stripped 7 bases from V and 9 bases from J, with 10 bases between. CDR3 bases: TGTGCCAGTATCAGTTACGGTGAGCAGTTCTTC. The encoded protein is CASISYGEQFF. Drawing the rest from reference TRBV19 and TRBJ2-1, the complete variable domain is DGGITQSPKYLFRKEGQNVTLSCEQNLNHDAMYWYRQDPGQGLRLIYYSQIVNDFQKGDIAEGYSVSREKKESFPLTVTSAQKNPTAFYLCASISYGEQFFGPGTRLTVL.

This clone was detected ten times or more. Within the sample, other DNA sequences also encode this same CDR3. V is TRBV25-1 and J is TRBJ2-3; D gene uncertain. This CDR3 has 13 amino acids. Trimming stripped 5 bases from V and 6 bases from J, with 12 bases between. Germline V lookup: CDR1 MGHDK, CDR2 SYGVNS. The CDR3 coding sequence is TGTGCCAGCAGTTTCCCCCCCGCGGATACGCAGTATTTT. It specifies CASSFPPADTQYF. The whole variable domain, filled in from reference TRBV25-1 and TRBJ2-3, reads EADIYQTPRYLVIGTGKKITLECSQTMGHDKMYWYQQDPGMELHLIHYSYGVNSTEKGDLSSESTVSRIRTEHFPLTLESARPSHTSQYLCASSFPPADTQYFGPGTRLTVL.

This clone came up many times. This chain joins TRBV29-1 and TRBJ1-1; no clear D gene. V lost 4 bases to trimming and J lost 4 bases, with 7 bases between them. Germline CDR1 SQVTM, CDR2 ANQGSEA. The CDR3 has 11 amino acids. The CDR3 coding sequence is TGCAGCGTTGGGAAGAGCACTGAAGCTTTCTTT. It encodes CSVGKSTEAFF.

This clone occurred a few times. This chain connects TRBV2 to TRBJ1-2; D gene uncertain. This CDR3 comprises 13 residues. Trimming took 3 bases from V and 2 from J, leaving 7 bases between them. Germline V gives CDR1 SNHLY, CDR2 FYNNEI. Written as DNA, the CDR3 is TGTGCCAGCAGTGAGAATCCCAACTATGGCTACACCTTC. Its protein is CASSENPNYGYTF.

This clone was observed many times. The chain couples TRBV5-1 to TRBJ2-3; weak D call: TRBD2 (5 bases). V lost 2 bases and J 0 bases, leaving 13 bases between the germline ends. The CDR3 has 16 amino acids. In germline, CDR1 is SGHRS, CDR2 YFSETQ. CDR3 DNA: TGCGCCAGCAGCTTTTCCGTTCGGACTAGCACAGATACGCAGTATTTT. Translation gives CASSFSVRTSTDTQYF.

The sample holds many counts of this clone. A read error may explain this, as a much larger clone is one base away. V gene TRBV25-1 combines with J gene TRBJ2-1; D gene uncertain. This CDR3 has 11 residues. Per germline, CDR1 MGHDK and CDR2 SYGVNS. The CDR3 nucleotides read TGTGCCTGCAGTCTGAACAATGAGCAGTTCTTC. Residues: CACSLNNEQFF.

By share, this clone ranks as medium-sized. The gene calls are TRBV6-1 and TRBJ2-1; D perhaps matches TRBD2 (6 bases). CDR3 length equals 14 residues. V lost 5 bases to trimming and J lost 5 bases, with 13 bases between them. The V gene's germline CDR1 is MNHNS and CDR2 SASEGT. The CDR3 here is CASSSGEVNNEQFF. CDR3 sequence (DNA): TGTGCCAGCAGTTCGGGAGAGGTTAACAATGAGCAGTTCTTC.

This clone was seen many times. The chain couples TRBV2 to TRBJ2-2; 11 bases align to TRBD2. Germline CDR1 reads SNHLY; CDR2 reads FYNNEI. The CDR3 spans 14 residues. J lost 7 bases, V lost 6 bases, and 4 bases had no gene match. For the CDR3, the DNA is TGTGCCAGCAGAGGGACTAGCGGAGTCGGGGAGCTGTTTTTT. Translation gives CASRGTSGVGELFF.

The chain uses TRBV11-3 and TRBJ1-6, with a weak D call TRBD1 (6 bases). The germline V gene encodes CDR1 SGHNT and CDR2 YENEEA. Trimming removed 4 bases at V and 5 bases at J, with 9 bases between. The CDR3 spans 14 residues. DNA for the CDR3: TGTGCCAGCAGCTCCGACAGGAATAATTCACCCCTCCACTTT. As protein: CASSSDRNNSPLHF. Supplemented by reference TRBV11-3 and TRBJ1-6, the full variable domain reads EAGVVQSPRYKIIEKKQPVAFWCNPISGHNTLYWYLQNLGQGPELLIRYENEEAVDDSQLPKDRFSAERLKGVDSTLKIQPAELGDSAVYLCASSSDRNNSPLHFGNGTRLTVT.

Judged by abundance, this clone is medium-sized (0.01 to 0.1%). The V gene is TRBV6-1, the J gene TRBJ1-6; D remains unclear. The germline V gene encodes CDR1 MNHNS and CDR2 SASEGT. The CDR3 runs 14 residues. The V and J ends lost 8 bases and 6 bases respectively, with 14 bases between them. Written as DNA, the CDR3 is TGTGCCAGCGGCTCAGAGAGCCTTAATTCACCCCTCCACTTT. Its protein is CASGSESLNSPLHF.

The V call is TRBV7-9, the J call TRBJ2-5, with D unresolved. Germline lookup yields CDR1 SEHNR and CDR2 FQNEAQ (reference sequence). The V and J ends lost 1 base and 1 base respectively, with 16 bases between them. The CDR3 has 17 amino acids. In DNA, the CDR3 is TGTGCCAGCAGCTTAGTAGGTCCAATGCCGGTCCAAGAGACCCAGTACTTC. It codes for CASSLVGPMPVQETQYF.

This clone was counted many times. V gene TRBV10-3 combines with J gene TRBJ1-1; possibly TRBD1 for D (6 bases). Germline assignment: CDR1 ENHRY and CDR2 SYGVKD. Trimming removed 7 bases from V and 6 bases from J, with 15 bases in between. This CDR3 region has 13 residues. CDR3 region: CAIKASGAPEAFF. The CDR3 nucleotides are TGTGCCATCAAGGCCTCGGGGGCTCCTGAAGCTTTCTTT.

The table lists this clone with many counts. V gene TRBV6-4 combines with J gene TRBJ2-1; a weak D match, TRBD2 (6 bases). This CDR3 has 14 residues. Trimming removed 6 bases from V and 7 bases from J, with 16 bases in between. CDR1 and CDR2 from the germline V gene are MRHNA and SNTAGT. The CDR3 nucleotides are TGTGCCAGCAGGCGACTAGACCATAGGAATGAGCAGTTCTTC. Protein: CASRRLDHRNEQFF.

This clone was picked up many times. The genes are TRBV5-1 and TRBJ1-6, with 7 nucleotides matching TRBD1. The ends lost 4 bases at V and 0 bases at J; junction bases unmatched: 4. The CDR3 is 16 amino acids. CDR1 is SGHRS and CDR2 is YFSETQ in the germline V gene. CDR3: CASSTSGGSYNSPLHF. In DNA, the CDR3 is TGCGCCAGCAGCACCTCAGGGGGCTCCTATAATTCACCCCTCCACTTT.

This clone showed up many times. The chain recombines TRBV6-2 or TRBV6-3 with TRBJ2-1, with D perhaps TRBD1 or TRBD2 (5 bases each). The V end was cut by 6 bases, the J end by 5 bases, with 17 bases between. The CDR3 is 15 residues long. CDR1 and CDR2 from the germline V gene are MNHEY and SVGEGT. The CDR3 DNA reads TGTGCCAGCAGGGAAGGTGCCGGGGCACACAATGAGCAGTTCTTC. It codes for CASREGAGAHNEQFF.

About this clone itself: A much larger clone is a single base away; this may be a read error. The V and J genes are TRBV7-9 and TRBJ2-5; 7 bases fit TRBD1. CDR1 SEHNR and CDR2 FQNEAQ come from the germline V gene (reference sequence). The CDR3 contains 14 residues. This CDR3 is CASSSLDRQETKYF. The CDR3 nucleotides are TGTGCCAGCAGCTCCTTGGACAGGCAAGAGACCAAGTACTTC.

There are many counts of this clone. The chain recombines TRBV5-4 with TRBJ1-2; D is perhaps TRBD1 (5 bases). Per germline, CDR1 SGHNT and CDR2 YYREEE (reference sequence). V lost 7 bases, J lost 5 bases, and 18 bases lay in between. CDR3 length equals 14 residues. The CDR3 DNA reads TGTGCCAGCTCCTCCCAGGGCGAGCGGTATGGCTACACCTTC. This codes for CASSSQGERYGYTF.

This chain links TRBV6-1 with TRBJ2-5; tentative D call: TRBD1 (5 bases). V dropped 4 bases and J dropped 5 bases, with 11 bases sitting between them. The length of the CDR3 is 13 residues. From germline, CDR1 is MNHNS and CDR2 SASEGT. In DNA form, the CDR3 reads TGTGCCAGCAGTGGGCAGGGTCCGGAGACCCAGTACTTC. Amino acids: CASSGQGPETQYF.

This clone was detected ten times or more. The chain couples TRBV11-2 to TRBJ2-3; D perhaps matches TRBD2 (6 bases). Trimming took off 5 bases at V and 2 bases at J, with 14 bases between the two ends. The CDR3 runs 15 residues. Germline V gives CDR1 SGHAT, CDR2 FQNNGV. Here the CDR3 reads CASSPDGGNTDTQYF. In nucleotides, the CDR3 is TGTGCCAGCAGCCCTGACGGGGGAAACACAGATACGCAGTATTTT.

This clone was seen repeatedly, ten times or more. DNA of the CDR3: TGTGCCAGCAGCCCGACGGGACCGCCCAATCAGCCCCAGCATTTT. Translated: CASSPTGPPNQPQHF. The V call is TRBV28, the J call TRBJ1-5; the D gene is possibly TRBD1 (5 bases). V lost 6 bases and J 3 bases, leaving 15 bases between the germline ends. The CDR3 is 15 residues long. In germline, CDR1 is MDHEN, CDR2 SYDVKM.

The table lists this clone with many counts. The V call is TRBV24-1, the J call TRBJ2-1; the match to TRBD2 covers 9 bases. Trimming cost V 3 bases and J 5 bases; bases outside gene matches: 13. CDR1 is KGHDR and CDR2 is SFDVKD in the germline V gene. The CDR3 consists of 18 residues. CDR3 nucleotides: TGTGCCACCAGTGATGATACTAGCGGGCTGCCGGGCAACAATGAGCAGTTCTTC. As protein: CATSDDTSGLPGNNEQFF.

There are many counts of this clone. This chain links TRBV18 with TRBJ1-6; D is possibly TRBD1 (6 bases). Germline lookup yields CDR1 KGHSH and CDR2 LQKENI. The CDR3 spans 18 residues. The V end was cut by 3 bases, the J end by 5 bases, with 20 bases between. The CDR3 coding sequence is TGTGCCAGCTCACCTCGGGCCTCCGGGACAACTAATAATTCACCCCTCCACTTT. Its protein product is CASSPRASGTTNNSPLHF.

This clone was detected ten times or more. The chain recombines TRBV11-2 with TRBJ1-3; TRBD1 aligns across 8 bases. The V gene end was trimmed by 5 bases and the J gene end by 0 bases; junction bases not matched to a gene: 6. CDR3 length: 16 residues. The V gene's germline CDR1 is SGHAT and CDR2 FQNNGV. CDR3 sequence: CASSPDRAYSGNTIYF. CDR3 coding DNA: TGTGCCAGCAGCCCGGACAGGGCCTACTCTGGAAACACCATATATTTT. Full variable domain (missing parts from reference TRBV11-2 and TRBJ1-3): EAGVAQSPRYKIIEKRQSVAFWCNPISGHATLYWYQQILGQGPKLLIQFQNNGVVDDSQLPKDRFSAERLKGVDSTLKIQPAKLEDSAVYLCASSPDRAYSGNTIYFGEGSWLTVV.

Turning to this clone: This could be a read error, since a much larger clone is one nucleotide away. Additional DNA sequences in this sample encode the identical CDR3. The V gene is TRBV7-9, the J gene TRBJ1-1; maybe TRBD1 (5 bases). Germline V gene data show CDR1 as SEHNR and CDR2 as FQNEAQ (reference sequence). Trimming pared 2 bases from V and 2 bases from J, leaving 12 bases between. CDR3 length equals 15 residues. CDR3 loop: CASSLRGSVNTEAFF. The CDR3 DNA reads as TGTGCCAGCAGCTTAAGGGGATCAGTTAACACTGAAGCTTTCTTT.

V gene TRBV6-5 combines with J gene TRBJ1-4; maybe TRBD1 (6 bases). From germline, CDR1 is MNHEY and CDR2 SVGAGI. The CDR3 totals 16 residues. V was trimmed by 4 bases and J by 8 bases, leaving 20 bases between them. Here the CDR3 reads CASSSGGRGAREKLFF. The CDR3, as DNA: TGTGCCAGCAGTTCCGGTGGGCGGGGGGCACGGGAAAAACTGTTTTTT.